One and the same sample provided the 26 T cell receptor beta chains below, sequenced in a study of neoadjuvant nivolumab and ipilimumab in lung cancer. Clones were read by immunoSEQ multiplex PCR, and TCRdb kept only the in-frame ones, dropping some. The sample includes several thousand clones, over 75% of them seen just once. Here the sequenced sample was tumor tissue, taken after neoadjuvant nivolumab, alone or with ipilimumab, at or shortly before surgery. These receptors came from an adult with non-small cell lung cancer.

The chain has TRBV6-5 and TRBJ1-1; the D is unclear. The V gene's germline CDR1 is MNHEY and CDR2 SVGAGI. The CDR3 has 15 residues. V gave up 7 bases and J gave up 6 bases, with 21 bases separating them. The DNA for the CDR3 is TGTGCCAGCAAGAGTGTGTCGGCGAACGGCGCTGAAGCTTTCTTT. It encodes CASKSVSANGAEAFF.

The chain uses TRBV11-2 and TRBJ1-1; no clear D gene. Trimming shortened V by 4 bases and J by 2 bases, and 2 bases separated the two germline ends. Germline loops: CDR1 SGHAT, CDR2 FQNNGV. The CDR3 has 11 residues. The CDR3 region is CASSSNTEAFF. CDR3 nucleotides: TGTGCCAGCAGCTCAAACACTGAAGCTTTCTTT. The complete variable domain, with remaining parts taken from reference TRBV11-2 and TRBJ1-1, reads EAGVAQSPRYKIIEKRQSVAFWCNPISGHATLYWYQQILGQGPKLLIQFQNNGVVDDSQLPKDRFSAERLKGVDSTLKIQPAKLEDSAVYLCASSSNTEAFFGQGTRLTVV.

V is TRBV4-1 and J is TRBJ2-7, with D perhaps matching TRBD2 (7 bases). Germline assignment: CDR1 MGHRA and CDR2 YSYEKL. The CDR3 is 15 residues long. Trimming cost V 3 bases and J 3 bases, with 15 bases left between them. CDR3 in DNA: TGCGCCAGCAGCCATGTCGGGGGGCGAATCTACGAGCAGTACTTC. Translated, it gives CASSHVGGRIYEQYF.

This clone appeared once. This sample includes further DNA sequences coding for the same CDR3. This chain joins TRBV5-6 and TRBJ2-7; D unresolved. Germline V CDR1 and CDR2: SGHDT, YYEEEE. Trimming pared 1 base from V and 1 base from J, leaving 6 bases between. The CDR3 is 13 residues long. The CDR3 DNA follows: TGTGCCAGCAGCTTGTTGGCGTCCTACGAGCAGTACTTC. Translated, it gives CASSLLASYEQYF.

The chain uses TRBV27 and TRBJ1-2, with 8 positions matching TRBD1. J lost 7 bases, V lost 0 bases, and 10 bases had no gene match. This CDR3 is built from 16 residues. Germline CDR1 and CDR2: MNHEY and SMNVEV (reference sequence). The CDR3 reads CASSLSRTGQVGGYTF. In DNA, the CDR3 is TGTGCCAGCAGTTTATCACGGACAGGGCAGGTTGGTGGCTACACCTTC.

The chain joins TRBV18 to TRBJ2-1; 13 bases agree with TRBD2. The CDR3 has 16 residues. Germline V CDR1 and CDR2: KGHSH, LQKENI. Trimming removed 3 bases from V and 6 bases from J; junction bases left unmatched: 5. The CDR3 is CASSPPLAGGPNEQFF. In nucleotides, the CDR3 is TGTGCCAGCTCACCTCCACTAGCGGGAGGGCCCAATGAGCAGTTCTTC.

The chain recombines TRBV6-1 with TRBJ1-3; the match to TRBD1 covers 7 bases. Germline lookup yields CDR1 MNHNS and CDR2 SASEGT. V dropped 6 bases and J dropped 2; count of bases not matched to a gene: 4. This CDR3 has 14 residues. The CDR3 sequence: CASRQGLAGNTIYF. The CDR3, as DNA: TGTGCCAGCAGACAGGGGTTAGCTGGAAACACCATATATTTT.

The chain combines TRBV2 with TRBJ2-1, with 12 bases fitting TRBD1. Germline values: CDR1 SNHLY, CDR2 FYNNEI. V lost 1 base, J lost 8 bases, and 15 bases stayed unmatched. The CDR3 covers 19 residues. The DNA for the CDR3 is TGTGCCAGCAGTGAAGGGGGACAGGGGGCTACTAGCGGGATCTATGAGCAGTTCTTC. It specifies CASSEGGQGATSGIYEQFF.

The chain has TRBV15 and TRBJ1-2; D is unclear. CDR3 length: 16 amino acids. Per germline, CDR1 LNHNV and CDR2 YYDKDF (reference sequence). V was shortened by 1 base and J by 4 bases, with 16 bases between the two germline ends. The CDR3 coding sequence is TGTGCCACCAGCAGAGGAGAGGGTGACGGCCTCTATGGCTACACCTTC. It yields the protein CATSRGEGDGLYGYTF.

The chain employs TRBV18 and TRBJ2-7; D unclear. The V gene's germline CDR1 is KGHSH and CDR2 LQKENI. The CDR3 extends over 14 amino acids. Trimming shortened V by 3 bases and J by 0 bases, and 9 bases separated the two germline ends. The CDR3 is CASSPPTSSYEQYF. Here the CDR3 DNA reads TGTGCCAGCTCACCTCCGACGAGCTCCTACGAGCAGTACTTC. The full variable domain, in which reference TRBV18 and TRBJ2-7 provide the parts outside the CDR3, is NAGVMQNPRHLVRRRGQEARLRCSPMKGHSHVYWYRQLPEEGLKFMVYLQKENIIDESGMPKERFSAEFPKEGPSILRIQQVVRGDSAAYFCASSPPTSSYEQYFGPGTRLTVT.

This clone was seen more than once but under ten times. This chain uses TRBV19 with TRBJ1-2; 7 bases fit TRBD1. V lost 1 base, J lost 8 bases, and 4 bases stayed unmatched. Germline V gene lookup returns CDR1 LNHDA and CDR2 SQIVND (reference sequence). This CDR3 has 13 residues. CDR3: CASSIGEGAGYTF. CDR3 in DNA: TGTGCCAGTAGTATAGGAGAGGGGGCCGGCTACACCTTC.

The CDR3 spells CASSLDADRTYEQYF. DNA of the CDR3: TGCGCCAGCAGCTTGGATGCTGACAGAACCTACGAGCAGTACTTC. The gene calls are TRBV5-1 and TRBJ2-7; D perhaps matches TRBD1 (5 bases). The V gene's germline CDR1 is SGHRS and CDR2 YFSETQ. Between the trimmed V and J ends, which lost 0 bases and 2 bases, there was a span of 12 bases. This CDR3 has 15 amino acids.

The V gene is TRBV29-1, the J gene TRBJ2-3; D remains ambiguous. Trimming took off 8 bases at V and 3 bases at J, with 6 bases between the two ends. Germline V lookup: CDR1 SQVTM, CDR2 ANQGSEA. CDR3 size: 10 residues. CDR3 nucleotides: TGCAGCACCAATACAGATACGCAGTATTTT. It specifies CSTNTDTQYF.

This CDR3 is CASSLRGLDEQYF. The CDR3 DNA is TGCGCCAGCAGCTTGAGGGGACTAGATGAGCAGTACTTC. This chain uses TRBV5-1 with TRBJ2-7, with 8 positions matching TRBD2. The ends lost 1 base at V and 7 bases at J; junction bases unmatched: 4. Germline V CDR1 and CDR2: SGHRS, YFSETQ. CDR3 size: 13 residues.

The rearrangement uses TRBV11-2 and TRBJ2-5; possible D gene TRBD1, 6 bases. Per the germline V gene, CDR1 is SGHAT and CDR2 is FQNNGV. V was clipped by 3 bases and J by 0 bases, with 8 bases between them. The CDR3 sequence is 14 residues long. The CDR3, as DNA: TGTGCCAGCAGCTTGGACAGCTACCAAGAGACCCAGTACTTC. This gives the protein CASSLDSYQETQYF.

This rearrangement joins TRBV2 to TRBJ2-2; tentatively, D is TRBD2 (5 bases). The CDR3 runs 14 residues. The germline CDR1 and CDR2 sequences are SNHLY and FYNNEI. The ends were cut back, 2 bases at V and 3 bases at J, with 7 bases in the middle. In nucleotides, the CDR3 is TGTGCCAGCAGTGAAAAGCGGTACACCGGGGAGCTGTTTTTT. Amino acids: CASSEKRYTGELFF.

This clone is medium-sized in the sample. The V and J genes are TRBV5-1 and TRBJ1-1, with 8 bases matching TRBD1. The CDR3 is made up of 13 amino acids. Germline lookup yields CDR1 SGHRS and CDR2 YFSETQ. Losses at the gene ends were 2 bases for V and 4 bases for J; bases not matched to a gene: 1. The CDR3 spells CASSFGQGTEAFF. The CDR3 region has the DNA TGCGCCAGCAGCTTCGGACAGGGCACTGAAGCTTTCTTT.

J is TRBJ2-7 and V is TRBV14; 8 bases match TRBD1. Germline loops: CDR1 SGHDN, CDR2 FVKESK. Trimming at V came to 3 bases and at J to 4 bases, leaving 11 bases not matched to a gene. The CDR3 sequence is 16 residues long. The CDR3 protein is CASSHSSGTGGYEQYF. The CDR3 DNA is TGTGCCAGCAGCCATAGTTCCGGGACAGGAGGGTACGAGCAGTACTTC.

The chain links TRBV6-1 to TRBJ1-5; D gene unclear. The CDR3 consists of 13 residues. Germline V gene sequence: CDR1 MNHNS, CDR2 SASEGT. Trimming removed 8 bases at V and 0 bases at J, with 8 bases between. The DNA for the CDR3 is TGTGCCAGCCTTTTGAATAGCAATCAGCCCCAGCATTTT. This sequence encodes CASLLNSNQPQHF.

The chain joins TRBV5-1 to TRBJ2-3; D is ambiguous. Per the germline V gene, CDR1 is SGHRS and CDR2 is YFSETQ. The CDR3 has 14 residues. V gave up 0 bases and J gave up 4 bases, with 9 bases separating them. The CDR3 DNA reads TGCGCCAGCAGCTTGGGGAGCGTGTCAGATACGCAGTATTTT. Translated: CASSLGSVSDTQYF.

This clone was counted between two and nine times. The chain joins TRBV19 to TRBJ1-2; 10 nucleotides align to TRBD1. The CDR3 runs 17 residues. The germline V gene encodes CDR1 LNHDA and CDR2 SQIVND (reference sequence). Losses at the gene ends were 0 bases for V and 2 bases for J; bases not matched to a gene: 6. The CDR3 DNA is TGTGCCAGTAGTATAGATCACTCGACAGGGGGCAACTATGGCTACACCTTC. It translates to CASSIDHSTGGNYGYTF.

The rearrangement joins TRBV20-1 to TRBJ1-1; D not resolved. CDR3 length: 11 residues. Germline-derived CDR1 and CDR2 are DFQATT and SNEGSKA (reference sequence). The V gene lost 1 base and the J gene lost 8 bases, with 8 bases spanning the gap. The CDR3 DNA is TGCAGTGCTAGAGTAGGGATAGAAGCTTTCTTT. This encodes CSARVGIEAFF.

In regard to this clone: This same CDR3 is encoded by further DNA sequences in the sample. The V and J genes are TRBV5-1 and TRBJ1-5; a weak D match, TRBD1 (6 bases). Germline V gives CDR1 SGHRS, CDR2 YFSETQ. The CDR3 length is 14 residues. The V end lost 0 bases, the J end lost 6 bases, and 10 bases lay between the germline ends. The CDR3 region has the DNA TGCGCCAGCAGCTTGGAGAGGGGGGGTCAGCCCCAGCATTTT. Its protein product is CASSLERGGQPQHF.

The genes are TRBV6-5 and TRBJ1-2, with TRBD1 identical over 7 bases. The V and J ends lost 5 bases and 7 bases, in that order; junction bases with no gene match: 10. The CDR3 has 14 residues. The germline gives CDR1 MNHEY, CDR2 SVGAGI. CDR3 sequence reads: CASSTRTGFFGYTF. The CDR3 bases are TGTGCCAGCAGTACCCGGACAGGTTTCTTTGGCTACACCTTC.

The chain carries TRBV18 and TRBJ2-6, with a possible D match to TRBD2 (6 bases). The CDR3 covers 17 residues. Germline V gene data show CDR1 as KGHSH and CDR2 as LQKENI. Trimming removed 5 bases from V and 2 bases from J, with 16 bases in between. The CDR3 here is CASSASSSGTGANVLTF. The CDR3 coding sequence is TGTGCCAGCTCAGCCTCGAGTAGCGGAACTGGGGCCAACGTCCTGACTTTC. Looking up the rest from reference TRBV18 and TRBJ2-6 gives the full variable domain: NAGVMQNPRHLVRRRGQEARLRCSPMKGHSHVYWYRQLPEEGLKFMVYLQKENIIDESGMPKERFSAEFPKEGPSILRIQQVVRGDSAAYFCASSASSSGTGANVLTFGAGSRLTVL.

The genes are TRBV2 and TRBJ1-3, with D unclear. The CDR3 sequence is 15 residues long. Trimming took 4 bases from V and 0 from J, leaving 10 bases between them. The germline gives CDR1 SNHLY, CDR2 FYNNEI. This chain's CDR3 is CASSGVGRSGNTIYF. CDR3 sequence (DNA): TGTGCCAGCAGTGGGGTCGGACGCTCTGGAAACACCATATATTTT.